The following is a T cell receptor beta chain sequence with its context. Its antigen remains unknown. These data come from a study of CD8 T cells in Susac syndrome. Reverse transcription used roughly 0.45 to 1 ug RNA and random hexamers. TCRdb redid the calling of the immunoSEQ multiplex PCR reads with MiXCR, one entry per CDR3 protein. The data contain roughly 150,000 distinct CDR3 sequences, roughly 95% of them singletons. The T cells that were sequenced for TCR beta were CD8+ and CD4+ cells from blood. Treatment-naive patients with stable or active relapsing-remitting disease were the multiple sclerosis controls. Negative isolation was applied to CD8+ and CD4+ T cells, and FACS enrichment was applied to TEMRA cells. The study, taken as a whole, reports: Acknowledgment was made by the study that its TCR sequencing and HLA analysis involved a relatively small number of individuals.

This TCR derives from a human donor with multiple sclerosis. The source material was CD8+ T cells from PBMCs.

The CDR3: CASSPRQVANYGYTF. DNA for the CDR3: TGTGCCAGCTCACCCCGACAGGTCGCTAACTATGGCTACACCTTC. The V call is TRBV18, the J call TRBJ1-2, with a tentative D call TRBD1 (6 bases). The CDR3 spans 15 residues. The germline CDR1 and CDR2 sequences are KGHSH and LQKENI. V gave up 3 bases and J gave up 0 bases, with 11 bases separating them.